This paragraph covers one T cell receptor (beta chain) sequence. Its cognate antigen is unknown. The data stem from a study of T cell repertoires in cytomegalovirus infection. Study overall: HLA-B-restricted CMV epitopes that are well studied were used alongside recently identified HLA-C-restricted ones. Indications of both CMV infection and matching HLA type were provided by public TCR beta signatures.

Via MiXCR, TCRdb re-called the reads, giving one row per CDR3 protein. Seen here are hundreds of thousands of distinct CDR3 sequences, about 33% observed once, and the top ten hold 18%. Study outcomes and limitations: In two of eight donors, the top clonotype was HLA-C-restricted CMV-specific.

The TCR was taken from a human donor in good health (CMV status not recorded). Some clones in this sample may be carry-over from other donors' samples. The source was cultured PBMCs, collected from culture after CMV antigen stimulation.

This CDR3 reads CSARLLGGEKLFF. The CDR3 nucleotides are TGCAGTGCTAGGCTGCTGGGGGGTGAAAAACTGTTTTTT. The chain employs TRBV20-1 and TRBJ1-4, with a possible D match to TRBD1 (5 bases). Looked up from germline, CDR1 is DFQATT and CDR2 is SNEGSKA (reference sequence). Trimming removed 3 bases at V and 7 bases at J, with 12 bases between. The CDR3 loop spans 13 amino acids.